One and the same sample provided the 17 T cell receptor beta chains below, sequenced in a study of blood T cells in healthy people across ages. Then a second PCR, running roughly 6 to 12 cycles, was carried out with a sample-barcoded 5' primer and a J-beta primer mix. One entry per CDR3 protein, called by TCRdb with MiXCR from the 5' RACE reads. The sample comprises 1.4 million or so distinct CDR3 sequences, approximately 43% of which are singletons, and under 5% rests with the top ten. The sample comprised blood. The receptors originated from a woman younger than 30 in good health.

This clonotype has only a few counts. J is TRBJ1-2 and V is TRBV4-1, with unresolved D. There are 13 residues in the CDR3. Trimming shortened V by 1 base and J by 1 base, and 4 bases separated the two germline ends. Germline V gives CDR1 MGHRA, CDR2 YSYEKL. CDR3 in amino acids: CASSQVDNYGYTF. The CDR3 nucleotides read TGCGCCAGCAGCCAAGTCGATAACTATGGCTACACCTTC.

The chain is built from TRBV6-5 and TRBJ1-1, with a possible D match to TRBD1 (6 bases). The V and J ends lost 10 bases and 4 bases respectively, with 16 bases between them. The CDR3 sequence is 13 residues long. CDR1 and CDR2 (germline): MNHEY, SVGAGI. In nucleotides, the CDR3 is TGTGCCAACAATCAGGGGTTGAGCACTGAAGCTTTCTTT. Amino acids: CANNQGLSTEAFF.

The chain links TRBV7-9 to TRBJ2-1; TRBD2 agrees at 9 bases. This CDR3 is built from 16 residues. Germline V gives CDR1 SEHNR, CDR2 FQNEAQ (reference sequence). The V segment lost 0 bases and the J segment 4 bases; nucleotides outside the gene matches: 4. The CDR3: CASSLAGTSMYNEQFF. CDR3 sequence (DNA): TGTGCCAGCAGCTTAGCCGGGACTAGCATGTACAATGAGCAGTTCTTC.

This clonotype is a singleton in its sample. One end of the junction varies from germline; a read error may be responsible. The chain recombines TRBV4-2 with TRBJ1-6; unclear D gene. The CDR3 contains 15 residues. CDR1 is LGHNA and CDR2 is YNFKEQ in the germline V gene. The DNA of the CDR3 is TGTGCCAGCAGCCAAGATGTGTCAGGTTCTTCACCCCCCCACTTT. The encoded protein is CASSQDVSGSSPPHF.

This chain uses TRBV5-1 with TRBJ1-4; TRBD1 aligns across 8 bases. Trimming removed 5 bases from V and 3 bases from J; junction bases left unmatched: 3. The length of the CDR3 is 14 residues. Germline CDR1 SGHRS, CDR2 YFSETQ. CDR3 region: CASRTGVSNEKLFF. CDR3 DNA sequence: TGCGCCAGCAGGACAGGGGTTTCTAATGAAAAACTGTTTTTT.

This sequence joins TRBV4-3 and TRBJ2-5; D unclear. The J call may not be correct, given that the DNA end is closer to TRBJ2-7. This CDR3 has 14 residues. Germline lookup yields CDR1 LGHNA and CDR2 YSLEER. CDR3 in DNA: TGCGCCAGCAGCCAATCGTCAGAGAACTACGAGCAGTACTTC. Translated: CASSQSSENYEQYF.

The chain couples TRBV7-9 to TRBJ2-1; D not resolved. Per germline, CDR1 SEHNR and CDR2 FQNEAQ (reference sequence). Trimming removed 0 bases at V and 13 bases at J, with 19 bases between. The CDR3 spans 15 residues. The CDR3, as DNA: TGTGCCAGCAGCTTAGCGCCCTTGAAGTTAGAGACCCAGTTCTTC. This sequence encodes CASSLAPLKLETQFF.

As DNA, the CDR3 is TGCAGCACCGGGACAAAGAACACCGGGGAGCTGTTTTTT. It is translated as CSTGTKNTGELFF. The rearrangement joins TRBV29-1 to TRBJ2-2; maybe TRBD1 (6 bases). The CDR3 is 13 amino acids. From germline, CDR1 is SQVTM and CDR2 ANQGSEA. V was trimmed by 8 bases and J by 1 base, leaving 11 bases between them.

The table lists this clonotype with a few counts. J is TRBJ1-1 and V is TRBV7-2; the match to TRBD1 covers 7 bases. CDR3 length: 13 amino acids. Trimming removed 5 bases from V and 11 bases from J; junction bases left unmatched: 11. Germline assignment: CDR1 SGHTA and CDR2 FQGNSA. In nucleotides, the CDR3 is TGTGCCAGCAGCCCACAGGGGAGGTTTGAGGCTTTCTTT. This gives the protein CASSPQGRFEAFF. The entire variable domain, with the rest obtained from reference TRBV7-2 and TRBJ1-1, is as follows: GAGVSQSPSNKVTEKGKDVELRCDPISGHTALYWYRQSLGQGLEFLIYFQGNSAPDKSGLPSDRFSAERTGGSVSTLTIQRTQQEDSAVYLCASSPQGRFEAFFGQGTRLTVV.

A note on this clonotype: One end of the junction is discordant with germline, which a read error may explain. This chain links TRBV7-8 with TRBJ1-2; 9 bases are a match to TRBD1. The CDR3 has 15 amino acids. The germline gives CDR1 SGHVS, CDR2 FQNEAQ. CDR3 in amino acids: CASSLDNRGRSGCTF. Here the CDR3 DNA reads TGTGCCAGCAGCTTAGATAACAGGGGGCGTAGTGGCTGCACCTTC.

This clonotype was recorded a few times. The chain joins TRBV6-5 to TRBJ1-2, with D possibly being TRBD1 (6 bases). Trimming shortened V by 5 bases and J by 3 bases, and 16 bases separated the two germline ends. Germline values: CDR1 MNHEY, CDR2 SVGAGI. There are 15 residues in the CDR3. The CDR3 reads CASSPYGGRDYGYTF. The CDR3 region has the DNA TGTGCCAGCAGTCCCTACGGGGGGCGCGACTATGGCTACACCTTC.

This chain links TRBV2 with TRBJ2-5; no clear D gene. The V end lost 4 bases, the J end lost 5 bases, and 11 bases lay between the germline ends. The germline V gene encodes CDR1 SNHLY and CDR2 FYNNEI. The CDR3 covers 13 residues. CDR3 region: CASSADSWETQYF. DNA for the CDR3: TGTGCCAGCAGTGCTGATAGCTGGGAGACCCAGTACTTC.

The chain carries TRBV5-5 and TRBJ2-3; 7 nucleotides align to TRBD2. Germline CDR1 and CDR2: SGHKS and YYEKEE (reference sequence). J was trimmed by 4 bases and V by 4 bases; bases with no gene match: 15. The length of the CDR3 is 17 residues. The CDR3 nucleotides read TGTGCCAGCAGCCCAAGGGAGGGGAGGGTACGGGCAGATACGCAGTATTTT. Translated, it gives CASSPREGRVRADTQYF. The full variable domain, with the rest looked up from reference TRBV5-5 and TRBJ2-3, is DAGVTQSPTHLIKTRGQQVTLRCSPISGHKSVSWYQQVLGQGPQFIFQYYEKEERGRGNFPDRFSARQFPNYSSELNVNALLLGDSALYLCASSPREGRVRADTQYFGPGTRLTVL.

This clonotype turned up a few times. The rearrangement uses TRBV3-1 and TRBJ2-1; possible D gene TRBD2, 6 bases. CDR3 size: 15 residues. V gave up 4 bases and J gave up 10 bases, with 20 bases separating them. CDR1 and CDR2 from the germline V gene are LGHDT and YNNKEL (reference sequence). The CDR3 nucleotides are TGTGCCAGCAGCCCAGCCCGGGACTCTAATCTGGAGCAGTTCTTC. Residues: CASSPARDSNLEQFF.

This clonotype has ten or more counts. V and J are TRBV28 and TRBJ2-7, with D possibly matching TRBD1 (5 bases). The CDR3 runs to 12 residues. The germline CDR1 and CDR2 sequences are MDHEN and SYDVKM. Trimming shortened V by 4 bases and J by 3 bases, and 7 bases separated the two germline ends. The CDR3: CASSSRVYEQYF. DNA for the CDR3: TGTGCCAGCAGTTCCAGGGTCTACGAGCAGTACTTC.

The chain employs TRBV12-3 or TRBV12-4 and TRBJ2-2; TRBD1 agrees at 10 bases. V was clipped by 5 bases and J by 4 bases; unmatched bases: 4. This CDR3 region has 15 residues. CDR3: CASSRTGGITGELFF. CDR3 bases: TGTGCCAGCAGTAGGACAGGGGGTATCACCGGGGAGCTGTTTTTT.

The chain joins TRBV6-2 or TRBV6-3 to TRBJ2-5; D is unclear. V was trimmed by 2 bases and J by 2 bases, leaving 3 bases between them. Germline loops: CDR1 MNHEY, CDR2 SVGEGT. CDR3 size: 12 residues. CDR3 sequence reads: CASSYQQETQYF. CDR3 nucleotide sequence: TGTGCCAGCAGTTACCAGCAAGAGACCCAGTACTTC.